The 29 T cell receptor beta chains reported below all come from one sample, sequenced in a study of early T cells in non-severe SARS-CoV-2 infection (dated by TCRdb to 2020 to 2022). Library prep was done by 5' RACE. Instrument used: NextSeq 500. TCRdb reprocessing: public reads trimmed at Q25 with fastp, clones called with MiXCR, in-frame beta chains kept. Here each entry gathers all rows of one CDR3 protein and keeps the most common genes and DNA. A total of approximately 100,000 distinct CDR3 sequences appear in this sample, around 15% of them only once. Of the sample, 5% to 7% is held by the ten largest clones. The sequenced material came from whole blood. These receptors originate from an adult who was a healthcare worker with PCR-confirmed SARS-CoV-2 infection or an uninfected control (not recorded which).

This clonotype has more than one count but fewer than ten. This chain joins TRBV25-1 and TRBJ1-2; D not resolved. The V end lost 8 bases, the J end lost 0 bases, and 13 bases lay between the germline ends. The germline V gene encodes CDR1 MGHDK and CDR2 SYGVNS. The CDR3 runs 14 residues. In DNA, the CDR3 is TGTGCCAGCTCTTACGGGCAGGCTAACTATGGCTACACCTTC. Its protein product is CASSYGQANYGYTF.

V is TRBV29-1 and J is TRBJ2-3; a weak D match, TRBD1 (6 bases). The length of the CDR3 is 12 residues. The ends were cut back, 0 bases at V and 9 bases at J, with 10 bases in the middle. Per the germline V gene, CDR1 is SQVTM and CDR2 is ANQGSEA. CDR3 bases: TGCAGCGTTGAAGAGGGAGACAGGACGCAGTATTTT. Its protein is CSVEEGDRTQYF.

This clonotype was counted a few times. J is TRBJ2-2 and V is TRBV5-4; the match to TRBD2 covers 9 bases. Looked up from germline, CDR1 is SGHNT and CDR2 is YYREEE (reference sequence). Unmatched junction bases numbered 8, after V lost 2 bases and J lost 6 bases. The CDR3 totals 16 residues. The chain's CDR3 is CASSFTRGGAAGELFF. DNA of the CDR3: TGTGCCAGCAGCTTTACCCGCGGGGGGGCCGCCGGGGAGCTGTTTTTT.

The gene calls are TRBV6-6 and TRBJ2-3; D gene uncertain. The CDR3 spans 14 residues. V dropped 2 bases and J dropped 2 bases, with 8 bases sitting between them. Looked up from germline, CDR1 is MNHNY and CDR2 is SVGAGI (reference sequence). For the CDR3, the DNA is TGTGCCAGCAGTTACCAGACAAACACAGATACGCAGTATTTT. It encodes CASSYQTNTDTQYF.

The chain carries TRBV28 and TRBJ2-7; possible D gene TRBD1, 7 bases. Trimming took 3 bases from V and 6 from J, leaving 18 bases between them. Germline CDR1 and CDR2: MDHEN and SYDVKM. The CDR3 length is 15 residues. CDR3 sequence (DNA): TGTGCCAGCAGTTTTCACGGCGCAGGGGGAGGCGAGCAGTACTTC. The encoded protein is CASSFHGAGGGEQYF.

V usage is TRBV11-2 and J usage is TRBJ2-1; D ambiguous. Germline CDR1 SGHAT, CDR2 FQNNGV. Trimming stripped 1 base from V and 6 bases from J, with 4 bases between. The CDR3 extends over 12 amino acids. CDR3: CASSLAPNEQFF. For the CDR3, the DNA is TGTGCCAGCAGCTTAGCGCCCAATGAGCAGTTCTTC.

This clonotype was seen ten or more times. The chain recombines TRBV25-1 with TRBJ1-6; 7 bases map to TRBD1. The V segment lost 4 bases and the J segment 7 bases; nucleotides outside the gene matches: 10. Germline V gives CDR1 MGHDK, CDR2 SYGVNS. The CDR3 loop spans 16 amino acids. The CDR3 DNA follows: TGTGCCAGCAGTGCAGTCGACAGGGTCGGGAATTCACCCCTCCACTTT. It specifies CASSAVDRVGNSPLHF.

This clonotype showed up many times. The chain has TRBV27 and TRBJ2-5; 7 positions match TRBD2. Germline V CDR1 and CDR2: MNHEY, SMNVEV (reference sequence). The CDR3 is 16 amino acids. V lost 0 bases and J lost 5; bases outside the gene matches: 9. CDR3 residues: CASSLSASGRLETQYF. In DNA, the CDR3 is TGTGCCAGCAGTTTATCGGCTAGCGGCCGCCTGGAGACCCAGTACTTC.

This chain links TRBV4-2 with TRBJ1-2; 10 positions agree with TRBD1. The CDR3 sequence is 14 residues long. Germline trimming cut 1 base from V and 7 bases from J; bases unmatched to any gene: 3. Per germline, CDR1 LGHNA and CDR2 YNFKEQ. The CDR3 nucleotides are TGTGCCAGCAGCCAAGGACAGGGGGCCAGTGGCTACACCTTC. Protein: CASSQGQGASGYTF.

This clonotype was seen more than once but under ten times. The CDR3 region has the DNA TGCGCCAGCAGTACCGGGACAGGGCCTTCTGGCTACACCTTC. As protein: CASSTGTGPSGYTF. The V gene is TRBV10-2, the J gene TRBJ1-2; 9 nucleotides line up with TRBD1. Germline V gives CDR1 WSHSY, CDR2 SAAADI. With 5 bases clipped from V and 7 bases from J, the junction kept 8 bases outside the gene matches. This CDR3 comprises 14 residues.

The chain is built from TRBV11-2 and TRBJ2-2; D not certain. This CDR3 comprises 14 residues. Trimming shortened V by 0 bases and J by 5 bases, and 7 bases separated the two germline ends. Looked up from germline, CDR1 is SGHAT and CDR2 is FQNNGV. The DNA for the CDR3 is TGTGCCAGCAGCTTAGACAGAGGTACCGGGGAGCTGTTTTTT. Encoded protein: CASSLDRGTGELFF.

This clonotype was detected only a few times. The chain has TRBV7-2 and TRBJ2-7; TRBD2 matches at 10 bases. This CDR3 comprises 14 residues. Germline V gene data show CDR1 as SGHTA and CDR2 as FQGNSA. Losses at the gene ends were 6 bases for V and 7 bases for J; bases not matched to a gene: 9. CDR3 loop: CASSSSGGAGEQYF. CDR3 DNA: TGTGCCAGCAGTTCGAGCGGGGGGGCTGGGGAGCAGTACTTC. The full variable domain, with the rest looked up from reference TRBV7-2 and TRBJ2-7, is GAGVSQSPSNKVTEKGKDVELRCDPISGHTALYWYRQSLGQGLEFLIYFQGNSAPDKSGLPSDRFSAERTGGSVSTLTIQRTQQEDSAVYLCASSSSGGAGEQYFGPGTRLTVT.

In its sample, this clonotype was seen a few times. CDR3 sequence: CASSIGAGRVETQYF. CDR3 in DNA: TGTGCCAGTAGTATTGGGGCAGGGAGAGTGGAGACCCAGTACTTC. The chain has TRBV19 and TRBJ2-5, with D perhaps being TRBD1 or TRBD2 (5 bases each). The CDR3 consists of 15 residues. The germline V gene has CDR1 LNHDA and CDR2 SQIVND (reference sequence). V was cut by 3 bases and J by 5 bases, with 16 bases left in between.

The table lists this clonotype with a few counts. The chain has TRBV3-1 and TRBJ2-3; 7 bases align to TRBD2. CDR3 length: 16 amino acids. The trim removed 0 bases at V and 3 bases at J, leaving 6 bases unmatched. Germline V gives CDR1 LGHDT, CDR2 YNNKEL (reference sequence). CDR3 amino acids: CASSQDRAGGTDTQYF. The CDR3 DNA follows: TGTGCCAGCAGCCAAGATAGGGCCGGGGGGACAGATACGCAGTATTTT.

This clonotype has more than one count but fewer than ten. This chain joins TRBV30 and TRBJ1-5, with 9 nucleotides matching TRBD1. The CDR3 covers 14 residues. Per the germline V gene, CDR1 is GTSNPN and CDR2 is SVGIG (reference sequence). The trim removed 2 bases at V and 4 bases at J, leaving 3 bases unmatched. As DNA, the CDR3 is TGTGCCTGGAGTCCCGGACAGGGGAATCAGCCCCAGCATTTT. It translates to CAWSPGQGNQPQHF.

The V call is TRBV5-1, the J call TRBJ2-7, with 7 bases identical to TRBD1. Germline lookup yields CDR1 SGHRS and CDR2 YFSETQ. The CDR3 is 18 residues long. V was clipped by 1 base and J by 2 bases; unmatched bases: 15. The CDR3, as DNA: TGCGCCAGCAGCTTGTTTGCGGCAACCGGGACAGTAACCTACGAGCAGTACTTC. Protein sequence: CASSLFAATGTVTYEQYF. The complete variable domain, with remaining parts taken from reference TRBV5-1 and TRBJ2-7, reads KAGVTQTPRYLIKTRGQQVTLSCSPISGHRSVSWYQQTPGQGLQFLFEYFSETQRNKGNFPGRFSGRQFSNSRSEMNVSTLELGDSALYLCASSLFAATGTVTYEQYFGPGTRLTVT.

This clonotype was seen ten or more times. The chain is built from TRBV7-6 and TRBJ2-1; perhaps TRBD2 as D (6 bases). The V gene's germline CDR1 is SGHVS and CDR2 FNYEAQ. V lost 1 base and J lost 2, with 15 bases in between. The CDR3 contains 17 residues. CDR3 DNA sequence: TGTGCCAGCAGCTTAGGGGGTAGCGGCGGGACCTACAATGAGCAGTTCTTC. Protein product: CASSLGGSGGTYNEQFF.

V usage is TRBV7-8 and J usage is TRBJ1-1, with TRBD1 as a possible D gene (6 bases). V lost 4 bases and J 7 bases, leaving 16 bases between the germline ends. The V gene's germline CDR1 is SGHVS and CDR2 FQNEAQ. This CDR3 contains 14 residues. CDR3 sequence reads: CASSSTTGRDEAFF. The CDR3 coding sequence is TGTGCCAGCAGCTCCACGACAGGACGAGATGAAGCTTTCTTT.

The V and J genes are TRBV28 and TRBJ1-6; possible D gene TRBD1, 6 bases. The CDR3 extends over 13 amino acids. V shed 8 bases and J shed 10 bases, with 15 bases lying between them. The germline CDR1 and CDR2 sequences are MDHEN and SYDVKM. The CDR3 DNA reads as TGTGCCAGCTACCGCGGGGGGCCCTCACCCCTCCACTTT. It yields the protein CASYRGGPSPLHF.

This clonotype was recorded many times. The V and J genes are TRBV5-4 and TRBJ2-6; D not certain. The CDR3 totals 17 residues. Germline V gene lookup returns CDR1 SGHNT and CDR2 YYREEE (reference sequence). V lost 4 bases, J lost 0 bases, and 14 bases lay in between. CDR3 in amino acids: CASSPGPRGSGANVLTF. CDR3 bases: TGTGCCAGCAGCCCCGGGCCTAGAGGCTCTGGGGCCAACGTCCTGACTTTC. Combining the CDR3 with reference TRBV5-4 and TRBJ2-6 gives the whole variable domain ETGVTQSPTHLIKTRGQQVTLRCSSQSGHNTVSWYQQALGQGPQFIFQYYREEENGRGNFPPRFSGLQFPNYSSELNVNALELDDSALYLCASSPGPRGSGANVLTFGAGSRLTVL.

The CDR3 reads CASSYTGTGGNTIYF. DNA of the CDR3: TGCGCCAGCAGTTACACCGGGACAGGGGGCAACACCATATATTTT. This chain uses TRBV5-1 with TRBJ1-3, with TRBD1 matching over 12 bases. Germline V gives CDR1 SGHRS, CDR2 YFSETQ. J was trimmed by 7 bases and V by 5 bases; bases with no gene match: 7. This CDR3 spans 15 amino acids.

The chain has TRBV18 and TRBJ2-7; D unresolved. CDR3 size: 11 residues. Per the germline V gene, CDR1 is KGHSH and CDR2 is LQKENI. The V gene lost 2 bases and the J gene lost 6 bases, with 5 bases spanning the gap. DNA for the CDR3: TGTGCCAGCTCACCAAATATCGAGCAGTACTTC. This translates into CASSPNIEQYF.

The V and J genes are TRBV2 and TRBJ2-2; 7 bases fit TRBD1. J lost 3 bases, V lost 9 bases, and 7 bases had no gene match. Germline V lookup: CDR1 SNHLY, CDR2 FYNNEI. The CDR3 has 14 amino acids. The CDR3 DNA sequence: TGTGCCAGACAGACAGGGCATCACACCGGGGAGCTGTTTTTT. Its translation: CARQTGHHTGELFF.

This clonotype has just a few counts. The chain recombines TRBV5-1 with TRBJ2-7; D is unresolved. With 0 bases removed from V and 2 bases from J, the gap between germline ends came to 9 bases. Germline V lookup: CDR1 SGHRS, CDR2 YFSETQ. The CDR3 is made up of 14 amino acids. The CDR3 reads CASSLDLTTYEQYF. CDR3 in DNA: TGCGCCAGCAGCTTGGACCTCACGACCTACGAGCAGTACTTC.

The chain joins TRBV29-1 to TRBJ2-5; D might be TRBD1 or TRBD2, each matching 6 bases. The V end lost 6 bases, the J end lost 3 bases, and 26 bases lay between the germline ends. CDR1 SQVTM and CDR2 ANQGSEA come from the germline V gene. The length of the CDR3 is 17 residues. This chain's CDR3 is CSVWASLKEGEEETQYF. The CDR3 DNA reads TGCAGCGTATGGGCCTCCTTGAAGGAGGGGGAGGAAGAGACCCAGTACTTC.

This clonotype showed up just a few times. The genes are TRBV6-4 and TRBJ2-1; D uncertain. Germline V gene sequence: CDR1 MRHNA, CDR2 SNTAGT. The CDR3 runs 15 residues. Between the trimmed V and J ends, which lost 4 bases and 4 bases, there was a span of 14 bases. The CDR3 DNA is TGTGCCAGCAGTGGTATAGCCGCTGATTACAATGAGCAGTTCTTC. Protein: CASSGIAADYNEQFF.

This clonotype was counted many times. This chain connects TRBV20-1 to TRBJ1-3; D is unresolved. Germline V lookup: CDR1 DFQATT, CDR2 SNEGSKA (reference sequence). Trimming cost V 3 bases and J 2 bases, with 8 bases left between them. This CDR3 has 13 residues. The CDR3 DNA sequence: TGCAGTGCTAGCTGGGTGGCTGGAAACACCATATATTTT. It is translated as CSASWVAGNTIYF.

This chain links TRBV4-3 with TRBJ2-3, with D hard to call. Germline V gene sequence: CDR1 LGHNA, CDR2 YSLEER. This CDR3 has 15 residues. The germline V and J ends were trimmed by 0 bases and 0 bases, with 7 bases remaining between them. The CDR3 loop is CASSQDEFSTDTQYF. DNA of the CDR3: TGCGCCAGCAGCCAAGATGAGTTTAGCACAGATACGCAGTATTTT.

V and J are TRBV5-1 and TRBJ2-1, with 8 bases aligning to TRBD2. The CDR3 extends over 15 amino acids. V lost 2 bases and J lost 6; bases outside the gene matches: 7. Germline-derived CDR1 and CDR2 are SGHRS and YFSETQ. The CDR3, as DNA: TGCGCCAGCAGCTTCATTAGCGGGGTGGGCAATGAGCAGTTCTTC. Amino acids: CASSFISGVGNEQFF.